This is a list of T cell receptor beta chains from one sample in a study of identical twins. MiXCR, applied by TCRdb to the 5' RACE reads, yields one record per CDR3 protein. The sample has around 370,000 distinct CDR3 sequences, roughly 9% seen once; the top ten hold 8% to 9.5%. The sample comprised naive T cells sorted from blood. The receptor set was obtained from a woman aged 45-60 years in good health. The CDR3 runs from the conserved cysteine through the conserved F or W. The D gene is left open where the match is weak. Expanded clones are given a class, and other clones once, few, many or no size at all.

D,J,V,size,CDR3,DNA
TRBD2,TRBJ2-7,TRBV20-1,few,CSARIDRAGAKEGYEQYF,TGCAGTGCTAGAATCGATCGAGCGGGAGCGAAAGAGGGCTACGAGCAGTACTTC
.,TRBJ1-2,TRBV12-3/TRBV12-4,.,CASSLSRYGYTF,TGTGCCAGCAGTTTATCAAGATATGGCTACACCTTC
.,TRBJ2-7,TRBV12-3/TRBV12-4,.,CASSGGQGSYEQYF,TGTGCCAGCTCCGGGGGGCAGGGTTCCTACGAGCAGTACTTC
.,TRBJ2-1,TRBV30,.,CAWSAGYNEQFF,TGTGCCTGGAGTGCGGGGTACAATGAGCAGTTCTTC
TRBD2,TRBJ2-1,TRBV13,.,CASSLLLTSGPRREQFF,TGTGCCAGCAGCCTCCTTCTGACTAGCGGACCGAGGCGTGAGCAGTTCTTC
TRBD2,TRBJ2-1,TRBV11-2,.,CASSPSGGEDNEQFF,TGTGCCAGCAGCCCGTCGGGAGGAGAGGACAATGAGCAGTTCTTC
TRBD1,TRBJ1-1,TRBV5-4,many,CASSVPGQGLETEAFF,TGTGCCAGCAGCGTACCGGGACAGGGGCTGGAGACTGAAGCTTTCTTT
TRBD1,TRBJ1-5,TRBV6-5,few,CASRPHRGGPQHF,TGTGCCAGCAGACCCCACAGGGGAGGGCCCCAGCATTTT
TRBD2,TRBJ2-3,TRBV5-1,.,CASSSGLAGGQPSTDTQYF,TGCGCCAGCAGCTCGGGACTAGCGGGAGGTCAGCCAAGCACAGATACGCAGTATTTT
TRBD1,TRBJ1-5,TRBV7-9,few,CASSLVQGARGSNQPQHF,TGTGCCAGCAGCTTAGTACAGGGGGCGAGGGGAAGCAATCAGCCCCAGCATTTT
.,TRBJ2-2,TRBV7-9,.,CASRGSDSTGELFF,TGTGCCAGCAGGGGCAGTGACTCCACCGGGGAGCTGTTTTTT
.,TRBJ1-2,TRBV12-3/TRBV12-4,few,CASSSSVAGRSHYGYTF,TGTGCCAGCAGCAGCTCGGTGGCGGGCAGAAGTCACTATGGCTACACCTTC
TRBD2,TRBJ2-1,TRBV20-1,.,CSAPGTSVEQFF,TGCAGTGCGCCCGGGACTAGTGTTGAGCAGTTCTTC
TRBD1,TRBJ2-5,TRBV25-1,many,CASTRTGQETQYF,TGTGCCAGCACGAGGACAGGGCAAGAGACCCAGTACTTC
.,TRBJ2-3,TRBV7-9,many,CASTWGNSTDTQYF,TGTGCCAGCACGTGGGGAAATAGCACAGATACGCAGTATTTT
.,TRBJ2-5,TRBV3-1,.,CASSQDYWGETQYF,TGTGCCAGCAGCCAAGATTACTGGGGAGAGACCCAGTACTTC
TRBD1,TRBJ2-2,TRBV29-1,many,CSAPRDRNTGELFF,TGCAGTGCTCCTCGGGACAGGAACACCGGGGAGCTGTTTTTT
TRBD2,TRBJ2-5,TRBV10-3,few,CAISPLAGEETQYF,TGTGCCATCAGCCCCCTAGCGGGAGAAGAGACCCAGTACTTC
TRBD2,TRBJ2-3,TRBV10-2,few,CASSEIAGGPTDTQYF,TGCGCCAGCAGTGAGATAGCGGGAGGGCCAACAGATACGCAGTATTTT
.,TRBJ2-1,TRBV6-6,.,CASSSWGKEYNEQFF,TGTGCCAGCAGTTCCTGGGGAAAGGAATACAATGAGCAGTTCTTC
.,TRBJ2-1,TRBV12-3/TRBV12-4,few,CASRLSSYNEQFF,TGTGCCAGCAGGCTTAGCTCCTACAATGAGCAGTTCTTC
.,TRBJ2-6,TRBV5-1,.,CASSLPVGSGANVLTF,TGCGCCAGCAGCTTGCCTGTGGGCTCTGGGGCCAACGTCCTGACTTTC
.,TRBJ2-5,TRBV7-8,many,CASSLGLRETQYF,TGTGCCAGCAGCTTAGGACTCCGTGAGACCCAGTACTTC
TRBD2,TRBJ2-1,TRBV20-1,few,CSLAGERNEQFF,TGCAGCCTGGCGGGAGAACGAAATGAGCAGTTCTTC
.,TRBJ2-7,TRBV4-2,many,CASSQDLPQRRGYEQYF,TGTGCCAGCAGCCAAGATCTCCCACAGCGGAGGGGGTACGAGCAGTACTTC
.,TRBJ1-5,TRBV7-8,many,CASSFRGQPQHF,TGTGCCAGCAGCTTTAGGGGGCAGCCCCAGCATTTT
TRBD2,TRBJ2-3,TRBV12-3/TRBV12-4,few,CASSSERGGDTQYF,TGTGCCAGCAGTTCCGAGCGGGGGGGGGATACGCAGTATTTT
TRBD2,TRBJ2-3,TRBV4-1,many,CASSPLAGSTDTQYF,TGCGCCAGCAGCCCACTAGCGGGAAGCACAGATACGCAGTATTTT
TRBD2,TRBJ2-3,TRBV29-1,.,CSLGTSGSTDTQYF,TGCAGCCTAGGGACTAGCGGGAGTACAGATACGCAGTATTTT
.,TRBJ2-5,TRBV12-3/TRBV12-4,few,CASSLRDRQYF,TGTGCCAGCAGTTTAAGGGACCGACAGTACTTC
.,TRBJ2-3,TRBV6-5,few,CASGLSAGTDTQYF,TGTGCCAGCGGCTTATCTGCGGGAACAGATACGCAGTATTTT
.,TRBJ2-3,TRBV11-2,.,CASSLEPSDTQYF,TGTGCCAGCAGCTTAGAGCCCTCGGATACGCAGTATTTT
.,TRBJ1-2,TRBV4-1,.,CASSQDPAAGYTF,TGCGCCAGCAGCCAAGACCCGGCCGCTGGCTACACCTTC
.,TRBJ2-3,TRBV6-4,few,CASSDSQAADTQYF,TGTGCCAGCAGTGACTCACAGGCCGCGGATACGCAGTATTTT
TRBD2,TRBJ2-1,TRBV5-6,few,CASKPGGDNEQFF,TGTGCCAGTAAACCGGGGGGGGACAATGAGCAGTTCTTC
TRBD1,TRBJ2-4,TRBV3-1,.,CASSQASGTGRNIQYF,TGTGCCAGCAGCCAGGCTTCGGGGACAGGTAGGAACATTCAGTACTTC
.,TRBJ2-1,TRBV6-5,many,CASSYSLDSYNEQFF,TGTGCCAGCAGTTACTCCCTCGATAGCTACAATGAGCAGTTCTTC
.,TRBJ2-3,TRBV6-1,.,CASFGSSRFTDTQYF,TGTGCCAGCTTTGGGTCTAGCAGGTTCACAGATACGCAGTATTTT
TRBD1,TRBJ2-1,TRBV11-2,.,CASSLDSPYTGGPYNEQFF,TGTGCCAGCAGCTTAGATTCCCCCTATACAGGGGGACCATACAATGAGCAGTTCTTC
.,TRBJ2-1,TRBV2,.,CASSDGLLDEQFF,TGTGCCAGCAGTGACGGACTGCTTGATGAGCAGTTCTTC
TRBD1,TRBJ1-1,TRBV10-3,.,CAISEALQGGTEAFF,TGTGCCATCAGTGAGGCCTTACAGGGGGGCACTGAAGCTTTCTTT
TRBD1,TRBJ1-5,TRBV12-3/TRBV12-4,many,CASRQGTGSNQPQHF,TGTGCCAGCAGACAAGGGACAGGAAGCAATCAGCCCCAGCATTTT
TRBD1,TRBJ2-7,TRBV6-5,many,CASKQGADYEQYF,TGTGCCAGCAAGCAGGGGGCGGACTACGAGCAGTACTTC
TRBD2,TRBJ2-5,TRBV5-4,.,CASSSGLAGGPLIETQYF,TGTGCCAGCAGCTCCGGACTAGCGGGAGGGCCGCTTATAGAGACCCAGTACTTC
TRBD2,TRBJ2-5,TRBV9,.,CASSGQLAGGAQYF,TGTGCCAGCAGCGGACAACTAGCGGGAGGGGCCCAGTACTTC
.,TRBJ1-5,TRBV4-1,few,CASSLRPDQPQHF,TGCGCCAGCAGCCTTCGACCTGATCAGCCCCAGCATTTT
TRBD1,TRBJ1-2,TRBV5-1,many,CASSLTLTGKVYYGYTF,TGCGCCAGCAGCTTGACTCTGACAGGGAAGGTGTACTATGGCTACACCTTC
.,TRBJ1-2,TRBV27,.,CASSFGGARGYTF,TGTGCCAGCAGTTTTGGGGGGGCTCGGGGCTACACCTTC
.,TRBJ1-1,TRBV24-1,many,CATSAEGGRKTEAFF,TGTGCCACCAGTGCTGAAGGGGGTCGTAAGACTGAAGCTTTCTTT
TRBD2,TRBJ2-7,TRBV10-2,.,CASTSGDYEQYF,TGCGCCAGCACTAGCGGCGATTACGAGCAGTACTTC
TRBD2,TRBJ2-2,TRBV7-7,few,CASSSGLAGDFTGELFF,TGTGCTAGCAGCTCGGGACTAGCGGGAGACTTCACCGGGGAGCTGTTTTTT
.,TRBJ1-1,TRBV5-1,.,CASSASTEAFF,TGCGCCAGCAGCGCCTCCACTGAAGCTTTCTTT
TRBD1,TRBJ1-4,TRBV5-6,many,CASSRRTGGAEKLFF,TGTGCCAGCAGCCGCCGGACAGGGGGCGCGGAAAAACTGTTTTTT
TRBD1,TRBJ2-1,TRBV11-2,.,CASSLVSGQDEQFF,TGTGCCAGCAGCTTAGTTTCGGGACAGGATGAGCAGTTCTTC
.,TRBJ2-3,TRBV19,few,CASSGLTGVSTDTQYF,TGTGCCAGTAGTGGGCTGACAGGAGTAAGCACAGATACGCAGTATTTT
.,TRBJ2-3,TRBV29-1,many,CSAVGGQEYF,TGCAGCGCCGTAGGGGGTCAGGAGTATTTT
.,TRBJ2-4,TRBV12-3/TRBV12-4,few,CASSPGTPLNIQYF,TGTGCCAGCAGCCCCGGGACGCCACTAAACATTCAGTACTTC
.,TRBJ2-7,TRBV14,.,CASSQVGSRAYEQYF,TGTGCCAGCAGCCAAGTGGGGAGTAGAGCCTACGAGCAGTACTTC
TRBD2,TRBJ2-7,TRBV29-1,.,CSVILPGRRGPQREDPILSYEQYF,TGCAGCGTTATTCTCCCGGGACGGAGGGGTCCACAGCGGGAGGACCCTATTTTATCCTACGAGCAGTACTTC